The 32 T cell receptor beta chains given below trace back to one sample, sequenced in a study of memory B cells and T cells in multiple sclerosis. Sequencing was performed with immunoSEQ multiplex PCR; in TCRdb, only in-frame clones are kept and a portion is missing. The repertoire includes 46,000 or so clones, approximately 80% of them detected once, and about 1.1% sits in the top ten. Antigens of these TCRs are unknown. CFSE-dim autoproliferating and CFSE-high non-proliferating T cells from unstimulated culture were sequenced separately. Replicate wells were pooled after six to eight days of stimulus-free culture of roughly 5x10^7 CFSE-labeled PBMCs. What was sequenced was PBMCs from blood kept in culture. Every receptor here comes from a human donor with multiple sclerosis.

This clone has more than one count but fewer than ten. The rearrangement links TRBV4-1 to TRBJ1-6; possible D gene TRBD1, 6 bases. Between the trimmed V and J ends, which lost 0 bases and 6 bases, there was a span of 9 bases. This CDR3 has 15 amino acids. Germline CDR1 and CDR2: MGHRA and YSYEKL. CDR3 amino acids: CASSQDRGSNSPLHF. The CDR3 nucleotides are TGCGCCAGCAGCCAAGATAGGGGGAGTAATTCACCCCTCCACTTT.

This clone came up a few times. This sequence joins TRBV7-2 and TRBJ1-2, with 7 bases matching TRBD1. V lost 3 bases to trimming and J lost 6 bases; unmatched junction nucleotides: 10. The germline gives CDR1 SGHTA, CDR2 FQGNSA. This CDR3 spans 15 amino acids. The CDR3 DNA sequence: TGTGCCAGCAGCTTTAATGGTGGAGGGGGCCATGGCTACACCTTC. Its protein product is CASSFNGGGGHGYTF.

V usage is TRBV13 and J usage is TRBJ1-1; 8 bases line up with TRBD1. The V segment lost 4 bases and the J segment 5 bases; nucleotides outside the gene matches: 18. CDR1 PRHDT and CDR2 FYEKMQ come from the germline V gene (reference sequence). This CDR3 is 18 amino acids long. In DNA, the CDR3 is TGTGCCAGCAGCTCCTGGACAGGGTTAGAACTATTTTGGACTGAAGCTTTCTTT. Translated: CASSSWTGLELFWTEAFF.

This rearrangement joins TRBV29-1 to TRBJ2-3, with D perhaps TRBD1 (5 bases). This CDR3 spans 13 amino acids. Between the trimmed V and J ends, which lost 7 bases and 4 bases, there was a span of 15 bases. CDR1 SQVTM and CDR2 ANQGSEA come from the germline V gene. Here the CDR3 reads CSAVGLQPDTQYF. CDR3 DNA: TGCAGCGCAGTGGGGCTTCAACCAGATACGCAGTATTTT.

The rearrangement joins TRBV10-1 to TRBJ1-5; D not resolved. The CDR3 is made up of 13 amino acids. Germline V gives CDR1 WNHNN, CDR2 SYGVQD (reference sequence). V dropped 2 bases and J dropped 4 bases, with 6 bases sitting between them. The CDR3 nucleotides read TGCGCCAGCAGTGAGGGCTTTAATCAGCCCCAGCATTTT. Protein: CASSEGFNQPQHF.

The chain combines TRBV7-9 with TRBJ1-3; D is perhaps TRBD1 (5 bases). The CDR3 runs to 16 residues. V was pared by 5 bases and J by 0 bases, with 14 bases between. Germline CDR1 is SEHNR and CDR2 is FQNEAQ (reference sequence). The CDR3 nucleotides read TGTGCCAGCAGCCAGTTGTCAGGGTCCTCTGGAAACACCATATATTTT. This codes for CASSQLSGSSGNTIYF.

The rearrangement uses TRBV10-2 and TRBJ1-2; the D is unclear. The V end lost 7 bases, the J end lost 4 bases, and 7 bases lay between the germline ends. The CDR3 has 11 residues. Germline CDR1 reads WSHSY; CDR2 reads SAAADI. The CDR3 DNA reads TGCGCCAGCACTGATAGCTATGGCTACACCTTC. It yields the protein CASTDSYGYTF.

The chain has TRBV5-4 and TRBJ1-1, with D unresolved. V was cut by 3 bases and J by 1 base, with 10 bases left in between. Germline V gene lookup returns CDR1 SGHNT and CDR2 YYREEE (reference sequence). CDR3 length equals 14 residues. The CDR3 sequence is CASSWVGANTEAFF. The CDR3 DNA is TGTGCCAGCAGCTGGGTAGGCGCGAACACTGAAGCTTTCTTT.

This chain uses TRBV7-9 with TRBJ2-1; no reliable D call. The CDR3 is made up of 12 amino acids. Trimming stripped 3 bases from V and 10 bases from J, with 10 bases between. The germline gives CDR1 SEHNR, CDR2 FQNEAQ (reference sequence). The CDR3 sequence: CASSFFAEEQFF. CDR3 nucleotide sequence: TGTGCCAGCAGCTTTTTCGCGGAGGAGCAGTTCTTC. Full variable domain (missing parts from reference TRBV7-9 and TRBJ2-1): DTGVSQNPRHKITKRGQNVTFRCDPISEHNRLYWYRQTLGQGPEFLTYFQNEAQLEKSRLLSDRFSAERPKGSFSTLEIQRTEQGDSAMYLCASSFFAEEQFFGPGTRLTVL.

V usage is TRBV5-4 and J usage is TRBJ1-4, with D hard to call. The CDR3 covers 12 residues. Germline V gene lookup returns CDR1 SGHNT and CDR2 YYREEE (reference sequence). V lost 7 bases and J 5 bases, leaving 9 bases between the germline ends. CDR3 bases: TGTGCCAGCGGCGGGCAGAATGAAAAACTGTTTTTT. It translates to CASGGQNEKLFF.

The chain carries TRBV28 and TRBJ1-5, with D hard to call. The CDR3 is 14 residues long. The V end was cut by 10 bases, the J end by 0 bases, with 13 bases between. Germline V lookup: CDR1 MDHEN, CDR2 SYDVKM. CDR3 region: CATLLPLSNQPQHF. The CDR3 DNA follows: TGTGCCACCCTCCTCCCACTTAGCAATCAGCCCCAGCATTTT. Based on the CDR3 plus reference TRBV28 and TRBJ1-5, the full variable domain is DVKVTQSSRYLVKRTGEKVFLECVQDMDHENMFWYRQDPGLGLRLIYFSYDVKMKEKGDIPEGYSVSREKKERFSLILESASTNQTSMYLCATLLPLSNQPQHFGDGTRLSIL.

This chain connects TRBV6-6 to TRBJ1-5, with D uncertain. Germline V CDR1 and CDR2: MNHNY, SVGAGI (reference sequence). CDR3 length: 14 amino acids. Trimming removed 0 bases from V and 6 bases from J, with 9 bases in between. This CDR3 is CASSYSLEGQPQHF. CDR3 sequence (DNA): TGTGCCAGCAGTTACTCCCTCGAGGGTCAGCCCCAGCATTTT.

This rearrangement joins TRBV5-1 to TRBJ2-5; 15 bases are a match to TRBD2. This CDR3 comprises 17 residues. Germline V CDR1 and CDR2: SGHRS, YFSETQ. The junction had 7 bases not matched to a gene; V was cut back by 2 bases and J by 5 bases. The CDR3 nucleotides are TGCGCCAGCAGCTTAGGACTAGCGGGGGGGCAACCCGAGACCCAGTACTTC. Translated, it gives CASSLGLAGGQPETQYF.

The rearrangement uses TRBV7-8 and TRBJ2-3; D uncertain. The germline V gene encodes CDR1 SGHVS and CDR2 FQNEAQ. Trimming removed 0 bases at V and 2 bases at J, with 9 bases between. The CDR3 is 15 residues long. The CDR3 DNA reads as TGTGCCAGCAGCTTAGCGGAGTGGAACACAGATACGCAGTATTTT. This encodes CASSLAEWNTDTQYF. The complete variable domain, with remaining parts taken from reference TRBV7-8 and TRBJ2-3, reads GAGVSQSPRYKVAKRGQDVALRCDPISGHVSLFWYQQALGQGPEFLTYFQNEAQLDKSGLPSDRFFAERPEGSVSTLKIQRTQQEDSAVYLCASSLAEWNTDTQYFGPGTRLTVL.

The chain carries TRBV7-9 and TRBJ1-2; TRBD1 agrees at 8 bases. Per the germline V gene, CDR1 is SEHNR and CDR2 is FQNEAQ (reference sequence). The CDR3 consists of 14 residues. J lost 5 bases, V lost 3 bases, and 5 bases had no gene match. DNA for the CDR3: TGTGCCAGCAGCTTGACAGGGGTTCTTTATGGCTACACCTTC. This encodes CASSLTGVLYGYTF.

This chain joins TRBV6-5 and TRBJ1-2; weak D call: TRBD1 (5 bases). Germline CDR1 reads MNHEY; CDR2 reads SVGAGI. Trimming pared 5 bases from V and 7 bases from J, leaving 17 bases between. This CDR3 comprises 14 residues. The CDR3 bases are TGTGCCAGCAGTATCTCTCCCCAGGGAGCTGGCTACACCTTC. Amino acid sequence: CASSISPQGAGYTF.

The chain links TRBV25-1 to TRBJ1-6; TRBD1 matches at 7 bases. Unmatched junction bases numbered 5, after V lost 8 bases and J lost 7 bases. Germline V gene sequence: CDR1 MGHDK, CDR2 SYGVNS. The CDR3 totals 13 residues. The CDR3 region has the DNA TGTGCCAGCCGAAGACAGGGCAATTCACCCCTCCACTTT. Its protein product is CASRRQGNSPLHF. The complete variable domain, with remaining parts taken from reference TRBV25-1 and TRBJ1-6, reads EADIYQTPRYLVIGTGKKITLECSQTMGHDKMYWYQQDPGMELHLIHYSYGVNSTEKGDLSSESTVSRIRTEHFPLTLESARPSHTSQYLCASRRQGNSPLHFGNGTRLTVT.

The CDR3 sequence is CASRTPTGTNSPLHF. The DNA for the CDR3 is TGTGCCAGCAGAACGCCAACAGGGACCAATTCACCCCTCCACTTT. The rearrangement links TRBV6-6 to TRBJ1-6; the D gene is possibly TRBD1 (6 bases). In germline, CDR1 is MNHNY, CDR2 SVGAGI (reference sequence). This CDR3 spans 15 amino acids. Deletions cut 6 bases from V and 7 bases from J, with 16 bases between.

This clone was counted only a few times. The chain links TRBV6-5 to TRBJ2-7; 7 bases agree with TRBD1. The J segment lost 4 bases and the V segment lost 5 bases, leaving 5 bases of the junction unmatched. Germline-derived CDR1 and CDR2 are MNHEY and SVGAGI. The CDR3 extends over 13 amino acids. The CDR3 here is CASSDYRGYEQYF. The CDR3 bases are TGTGCCAGCAGTGATTACAGGGGTTACGAGCAGTACTTC.

The chain combines TRBV6-1 with TRBJ1-5, with D perhaps matching TRBD1 (5 bases). The CDR3 length is 15 residues. Trimming shortened V by 5 bases and J by 0 bases, and 11 bases separated the two germline ends. Germline-derived CDR1 and CDR2 are MNHNS and SASEGT. Here the CDR3 reads CASSPRQTSNQPQHF. CDR3 nucleotides: TGTGCCAGCAGTCCCCGACAGACTAGCAATCAGCCCCAGCATTTT.

There are a few counts of this clone. The V gene is TRBV18, the J gene TRBJ2-3; possibly TRBD2 for D (6 bases). The germline V gene has CDR1 KGHSH and CDR2 LQKENI. The CDR3 length is 15 residues. V lost 6 bases, J lost 4 bases, and 17 bases lay in between. CDR3 region: CASSPTRVGADTQYF. The CDR3 bases are TGTGCCAGCTCCCCGACTAGGGTGGGGGCAGATACGCAGTATTTT.

The chain has TRBV18 and TRBJ2-3; no clear D. CDR1 KGHSH and CDR2 LQKENI come from the germline V gene. The CDR3 is made up of 12 amino acids. Trimming stripped 6 bases from V and 5 bases from J, with 9 bases between. For the CDR3, the DNA is TGTGCCAGCTCTGGTTTGGGAGATACGCAGTATTTT. It encodes CASSGLGDTQYF. The full variable domain, completed using reference TRBV18 and TRBJ2-3, is NAGVMQNPRHLVRRRGQEARLRCSPMKGHSHVYWYRQLPEEGLKFMVYLQKENIIDESGMPKERFSAEFPKEGPSILRIQQVVRGDSAAYFCASSGLGDTQYFGPGTRLTVL.

V is TRBV28 and J is TRBJ1-5, with D maybe TRBD1 (6 bases). Between the trimmed V and J ends, which lost 8 bases and 0 bases, there was a span of 23 bases. The germline V gene has CDR1 MDHEN and CDR2 SYDVKM. This CDR3 has 18 residues. The CDR3 bases are TGTGCCAGCTTTTCAGAGGGGGACGCCCGCTATAGCAATCAGCCCCAGCATTTT. This gives the protein CASFSEGDARYSNQPQHF.

V is TRBV6-1 and J is TRBJ2-7; D is perhaps TRBD1 (5 bases). CDR1 and CDR2 (germline): MNHNS, SASEGT. The length of the CDR3 is 12 residues. Trimming cost V 6 bases and J 1 base, with 7 bases left between them. CDR3 loop: CASRQGSYEQYF. The DNA for the CDR3 is TGTGCCAGCAGGCAGGGATCCTACGAGCAGTACTTC.

The chain recombines TRBV30 with TRBJ2-5, with TRBD2 matching over 9 bases. Germline V gene data show CDR1 as GTSNPN and CDR2 as SVGIG (reference sequence). J was trimmed by 2 bases and V by 4 bases; bases with no gene match: 8. This CDR3 contains 15 residues. The CDR3 DNA reads TGTGCCTGGACGGTGACTAGCGGAGGACAAGAGACCCAGTACTTC. It is translated as CAWTVTSGGQETQYF.

J is TRBJ2-5 and V is TRBV6-1; 8 nucleotides align to TRBD1. V dropped 7 bases and J dropped 2; count of bases not matched to a gene: 6. The CDR3 extends over 14 amino acids. The germline V gene encodes CDR1 MNHNS and CDR2 SASEGT. The CDR3, as DNA: TGTGCCAGCACCCCTAGGACAGGGCAAGAGACCCAGTACTTC. Translation gives CASTPRTGQETQYF.

The chain links TRBV13 to TRBJ2-3, with no clear D. This CDR3 has 15 residues. The V and J ends lost 2 bases and 3 bases respectively, with 12 bases between them. Germline lookup yields CDR1 PRHDT and CDR2 FYEKMQ (reference sequence). The CDR3 DNA reads as TGTGCCAGCAGCTTAAAAGGCCTTATGACAGATACGCAGTATTTT. Residues: CASSLKGLMTDTQYF.

V and J are TRBV2 and TRBJ2-2, with TRBD1 as a possible D gene (6 bases). The germline gives CDR1 SNHLY, CDR2 FYNNEI. V was clipped by 9 bases and J by 2 bases, with 10 bases between them. The CDR3 consists of 13 residues. The CDR3 DNA is TGTGCCAGTACAGGGACCAACACCGGGGAGCTGTTTTTT. The encoded protein is CASTGTNTGELFF.

This sequence joins TRBV19 and TRBJ2-5; D might be TRBD2 (5 bases). Germline lookup yields CDR1 LNHDA and CDR2 SQIVND (reference sequence). The CDR3 sequence is 15 residues long. V was cut by 1 base and J by 5 bases, with 14 bases left in between. The CDR3 spells CASSIAAGRRETQYF. The CDR3 region has the DNA TGTGCCAGTAGTATAGCTGCGGGCCGGAGGGAGACCCAGTACTTC.

The chain is built from TRBV5-5 and TRBJ1-2; tentatively, D is TRBD1 (5 bases). The length of the CDR3 is 14 residues. CDR1 is SGHKS and CDR2 is YYEKEE in the germline V gene (reference sequence). Between the trimmed V and J ends, which lost 7 bases and 8 bases, there was a span of 21 bases. CDR3 protein: CASDSSGSIGGYTF. CDR3 nucleotides: TGTGCCAGCGATTCGTCAGGGTCCATAGGGGGCTACACCTTC.

The rearrangement links TRBV7-2 to TRBJ2-2, with 8 bases lining up with TRBD2. Germline CDR1 and CDR2: SGHTA and FQGNSA. The CDR3 loop spans 15 amino acids. V was pared by 3 bases and J by 7 bases, with 7 bases of the junction left unmatched. The CDR3 region is CASSFNGGAHGELFF. CDR3 nucleotides: TGTGCCAGCAGCTTTAACGGGGGGGCGCACGGGGAGCTGTTTTTT. The full variable domain, rest sourced from reference TRBV7-2 and TRBJ2-2, is GAGVSQSPSNKVTEKGKDVELRCDPISGHTALYWYRQSLGQGLEFLIYFQGNSAPDKSGLPSDRFSAERTGGSVSTLTIQRTQQEDSAVYLCASSFNGGAHGELFFGEGSRLTVL.

The J gene is TRBJ2-3, the V gene TRBV5-6; maybe TRBD1 (6 bases). Germline-derived CDR1 and CDR2 are SGHDT and YYEEEE. Trimming left V 0 bases short and J 0 bases short, with 8 bases between. The CDR3 totals 15 residues. In DNA, the CDR3 is TGTGCCAGCAGCTTGGCCAGGGGAAGCACAGATACGCAGTATTTT. Translation gives CASSLARGSTDTQYF.